This TCR beta chain was recovered during a study of blood T cells in healthy people across ages. Across the study: Capture by template switching was about one barcoded beta molecule per two T cells. Study results and limitations: Fewer expanded clones and more diversity marked long-lived versus aged donors. PBMCs left unsorted prevented a conclusive naive versus antigen-experienced comparison.

Next came a second PCR, run for about 6 to 11 cycles, which used a sample-barcoded 5' primer along with a J-beta primer mix. TCRdb reprocessed the 5' RACE reads via MiXCR and lists one record per CDR3 protein. The sample lists about 290,000 distinct CDR3 sequences, roughly a quarter occurring once. A word on this clonotype: Its antigen is unknown.

Looked up from germline, CDR1 is MNHNS and CDR2 is SASEGT. The CDR3 runs to 16 residues. Trimming took off 4 bases at V and 9 bases at J, with 22 bases between the two ends. This chain uses TRBV6-1 with TRBJ2-1, with D tentatively TRBD2 (6 bases). Source material: blood. The receptor was isolated from a woman in her 70s in good health. The CDR3, as DNA: TGTGCCAGCAGTGCCCAACAGACTAGAGCCCCGGGTGAGCAGTTCTTC. Protein: CASSAQQTRAPGEQFF.